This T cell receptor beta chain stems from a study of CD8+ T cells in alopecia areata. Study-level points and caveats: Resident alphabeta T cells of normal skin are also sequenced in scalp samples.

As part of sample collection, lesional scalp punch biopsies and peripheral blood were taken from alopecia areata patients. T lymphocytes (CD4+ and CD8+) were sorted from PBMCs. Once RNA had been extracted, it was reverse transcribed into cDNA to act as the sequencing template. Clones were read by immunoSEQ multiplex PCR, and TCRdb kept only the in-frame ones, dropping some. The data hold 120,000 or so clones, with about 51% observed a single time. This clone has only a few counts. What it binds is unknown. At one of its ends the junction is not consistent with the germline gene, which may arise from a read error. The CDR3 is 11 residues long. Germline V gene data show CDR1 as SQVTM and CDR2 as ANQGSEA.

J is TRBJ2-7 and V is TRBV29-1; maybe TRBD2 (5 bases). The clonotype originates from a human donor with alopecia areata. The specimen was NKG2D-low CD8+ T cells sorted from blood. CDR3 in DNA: TGCAGCGTTGTGCTCCAAGGACTTAGCTTCTTC. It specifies CSVVLQGLSFF.